Below are 10 T cell receptor beta chains sequenced from a single sample in a study of blood T cell repertoires in COVID-19. Method: immunoSEQ multiplex PCR; TCRdb's copy keeps in-frame clones and lacks some. This repertoire shows 85,000 to 120,000 clones, about 82% found once; its top ten account for around 6.2%. The sample was peripheral blood. The source is an elderly man with COVID-19, enrolled during active disease.

This rearrangement joins TRBV10-3 to TRBJ2-1; 7 bases are shared with TRBD1. The CDR3 spans 14 residues. Per germline, CDR1 ENHRY and CDR2 SYGVKD. The junction had 3 bases not matched to a gene; V was cut back by 7 bases and J by 0 bases. CDR3 in DNA: TGTGCCATCAAGGGGGCGAGCTCCTACAATGAGCAGTTCTTC. Protein product: CAIKGASSYNEQFF.

The rearrangement uses TRBV6-5 and TRBJ1-1; D is unresolved. The V end lost 2 bases, the J end lost 7 bases, and 17 bases lay between the germline ends. The V gene's germline CDR1 is MNHEY and CDR2 SVGAGI. The CDR3 totals 15 residues. The CDR3 reads CASSYGQGGRIEAFF. The DNA of the CDR3 is TGTGCCAGCAGTTACGGTCAAGGTGGGAGGATTGAAGCTTTCTTT.

This chain links TRBV5-1 with TRBJ2-7; 8 bases agree with TRBD2. This CDR3 has 14 amino acids. Germline trimming cut 3 bases from V and 5 bases from J; bases unmatched to any gene: 7. CDR1 is SGHRS and CDR2 is YFSETQ in the germline V gene. The CDR3 protein is CASSSRGGSDEQYF. Here the CDR3 DNA reads TGCGCCAGCAGCTCCCGGGGGGGTTCCGACGAGCAGTACTTC.

The chain joins TRBV7-8 to TRBJ2-5, with 7 bases lining up with TRBD1. This CDR3 is 13 amino acids long. With 1 base clipped from V and 4 bases from J, the junction kept 0 bases outside the gene matches. Germline loops: CDR1 SGHVS, CDR2 FQNEAQ. The CDR3, as DNA: TGTGCCAGCAGCTTAGACAGGGGAGAGACCCAGTACTTC. Translation gives CASSLDRGETQYF. Combining the CDR3 with reference TRBV7-8 and TRBJ2-5 gives the whole variable domain GAGVSQSPRYKVAKRGQDVALRCDPISGHVSLFWYQQALGQGPEFLTYFQNEAQLDKSGLPSDRFFAERPEGSVSTLKIQRTQQEDSAVYLCASSLDRGETQYFGPGTRLLVL.

This chain links TRBV19 with TRBJ1-1; D unresolved. This CDR3 contains 13 residues. V lost 6 bases, J lost 1 base, and 9 bases lay in between. Germline CDR1 and CDR2: LNHDA and SQIVND (reference sequence). CDR3 in DNA: TGTGCCAGTAGATTGACTGGGAACACTGAAGCTTTCTTT. It yields the protein CASRLTGNTEAFF.

The chain couples TRBV27 to TRBJ2-3, with 8 bases fitting TRBD2. This CDR3 is built from 15 residues. V dropped 6 bases and J dropped 3; count of bases not matched to a gene: 8. The germline V gene encodes CDR1 MNHEY and CDR2 SMNVEV (reference sequence). The CDR3 DNA reads as TGTGCCAGCAGCCCCTTAGCGGGATGGACAGATACGCAGTATTTT. Protein: CASSPLAGWTDTQYF.

This sequence joins TRBV5-1 and TRBJ2-3, with 11 bases identical to TRBD1. V shed 4 bases, J shed 3 bases, and the junction held 7 bases outside the gene matches. The CDR3 runs 16 residues. CDR1 SGHRS and CDR2 YFSETQ come from the germline V gene. The CDR3 coding sequence is TGCGCCAGCAGCAAAGGACAGGGGGCGGGTACAGATACGCAGTATTTT. Translation gives CASSKGQGAGTDTQYF. The full variable domain, with the rest looked up from reference TRBV5-1 and TRBJ2-3, is KAGVTQTPRYLIKTRGQQVTLSCSPISGHRSVSWYQQTPGQGLQFLFEYFSETQRNKGNFPGRFSGRQFSNSRSEMNVSTLELGDSALYLCASSKGQGAGTDTQYFGPGTRLTVL.

V is TRBV6-5 and J is TRBJ2-7; TRBD1 aligns across 9 bases. The CDR3 covers 13 residues. The J segment lost 3 bases and the V segment lost 10 bases, leaving 7 bases of the junction unmatched. Germline V gene sequence: CDR1 MNHEY, CDR2 SVGAGI. The CDR3 DNA is TGTGCCACCCAACAGGGGGCAAGCTACGAGCAGTACTTC. It specifies CATQQGASYEQYF.

This chain joins TRBV18 and TRBJ2-1; TRBD2 agrees at 10 bases. Germline V CDR1 and CDR2: KGHSH, LQKENI. This CDR3 contains 15 residues. Trimming cost V 5 bases and J 4 bases; bases outside gene matches: 5. CDR3 DNA: TGTGCCAGCTCAAGTACTAGCGGGACTTACAATGAGCAGTTCTTC. Its protein product is CASSSTSGTYNEQFF.

The count of this clone is one. The V gene is TRBV24-1, the J gene TRBJ2-3; TRBD2 matches at 9 bases. V lost 1 base and J lost 4; bases outside the gene matches: 8. Germline assignment: CDR1 KGHDR and CDR2 SFDVKD. CDR3 length equals 17 residues. The CDR3 DNA follows: TGTGCCACCAGTGATTTAGGCTCGGCGGGAGGGCCAGATACGCAGTATTTT. Its protein product is CATSDLGSAGGPDTQYF.